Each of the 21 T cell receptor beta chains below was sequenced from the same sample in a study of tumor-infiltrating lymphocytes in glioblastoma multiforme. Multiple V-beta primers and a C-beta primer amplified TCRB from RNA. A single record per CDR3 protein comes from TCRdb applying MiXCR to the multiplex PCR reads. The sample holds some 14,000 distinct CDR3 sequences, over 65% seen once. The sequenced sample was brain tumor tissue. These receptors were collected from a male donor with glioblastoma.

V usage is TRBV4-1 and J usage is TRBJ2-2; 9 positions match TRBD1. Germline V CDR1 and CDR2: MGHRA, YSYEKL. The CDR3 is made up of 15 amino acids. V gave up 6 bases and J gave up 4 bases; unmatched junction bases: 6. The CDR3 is CASRQTGGRTGELFF. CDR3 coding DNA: TGCGCCAGCAGACAAACAGGGGGCCGCACCGGGGAGCTGTTTTTT.

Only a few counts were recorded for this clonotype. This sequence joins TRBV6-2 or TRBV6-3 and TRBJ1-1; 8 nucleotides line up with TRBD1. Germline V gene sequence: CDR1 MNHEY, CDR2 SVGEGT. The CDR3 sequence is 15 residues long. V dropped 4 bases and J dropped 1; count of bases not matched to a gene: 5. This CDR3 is CASSSGTGSNTEAFF. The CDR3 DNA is TGTGCCAGCAGTTCGGGGACAGGATCGAACACTGAAGCTTTCTTT.

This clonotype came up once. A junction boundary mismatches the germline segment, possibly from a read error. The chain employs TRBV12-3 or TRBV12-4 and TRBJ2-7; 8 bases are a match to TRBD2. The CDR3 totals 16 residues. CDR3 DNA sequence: TGTGCCAGCAGTTTATCGCTAGCGGGCGTCACCTACGAGCAATACTTC. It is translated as CASSLSLAGVTYEQYF.

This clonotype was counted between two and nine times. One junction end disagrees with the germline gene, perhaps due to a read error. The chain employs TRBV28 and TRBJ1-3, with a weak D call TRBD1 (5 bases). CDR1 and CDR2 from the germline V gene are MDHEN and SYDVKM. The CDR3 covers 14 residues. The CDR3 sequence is CAGSFGGPGNTIYF. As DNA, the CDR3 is TGTGCCGGCAGTTTTGGGGGACCTGGAAACACCATATATTTT.

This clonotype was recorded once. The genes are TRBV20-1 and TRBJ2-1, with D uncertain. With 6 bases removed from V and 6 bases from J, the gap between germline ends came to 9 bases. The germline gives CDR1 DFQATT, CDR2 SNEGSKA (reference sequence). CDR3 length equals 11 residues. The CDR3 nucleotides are TGCAGTGCGTCCGTTAGCAATGAGCAGTTCTTC. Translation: CSASVSNEQFF.

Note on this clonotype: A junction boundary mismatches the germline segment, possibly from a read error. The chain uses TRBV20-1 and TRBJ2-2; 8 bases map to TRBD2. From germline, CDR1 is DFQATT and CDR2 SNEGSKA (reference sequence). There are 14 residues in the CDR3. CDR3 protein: CIAREGLVSLELFF. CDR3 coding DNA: TGCATTGCTAGAGAGGGACTAGTGAGCTTGGAGCTGTTTTTT.

The CDR3 region has the DNA TGCAGCCTCACGGGGAGGGGGTCCCAAGAGACCCAGTACTTC. It encodes CSLTGRGSQETQYF. The chain employs TRBV29-1 and TRBJ2-5, with a possible D match to TRBD2 (7 bases). V lost 8 bases and J 1 base, leaving 17 bases between the germline ends. CDR3 length equals 14 residues. CDR1 is SQVTM, CDR2 ANQGSEA, per germline.

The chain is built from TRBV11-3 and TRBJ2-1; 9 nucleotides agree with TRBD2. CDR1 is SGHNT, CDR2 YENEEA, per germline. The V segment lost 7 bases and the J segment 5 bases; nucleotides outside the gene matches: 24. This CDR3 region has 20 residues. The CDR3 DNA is TGTGCCAGCATCCCGAGCTTAGGCTCCGGGGCTAGCGGGATGAACAATGAGCAGTTCTTC. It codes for CASIPSLGSGASGMNNEQFF.

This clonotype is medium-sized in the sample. DNA of the CDR3: TGCAGTGCTAGAGAAGGTTCCAGGGGGGCAGAGACCCAGTACTTC. It codes for CSAREGSRGAETQYF. The rearrangement uses TRBV20-1 and TRBJ2-5; possibly TRBD1 for D (7 bases). The V end was cut by 0 bases, the J end by 4 bases, with 15 bases between. Per germline, CDR1 DFQATT and CDR2 SNEGSKA (reference sequence). The CDR3 extends over 15 amino acids.

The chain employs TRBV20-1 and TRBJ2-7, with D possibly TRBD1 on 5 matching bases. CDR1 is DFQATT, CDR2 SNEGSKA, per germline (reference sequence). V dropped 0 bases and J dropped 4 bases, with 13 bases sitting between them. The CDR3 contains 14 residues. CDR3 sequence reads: CSARDRALGYEQYF. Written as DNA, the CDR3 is TGCAGTGCTAGAGACAGGGCCCTCGGATACGAGCAGTACTTC.

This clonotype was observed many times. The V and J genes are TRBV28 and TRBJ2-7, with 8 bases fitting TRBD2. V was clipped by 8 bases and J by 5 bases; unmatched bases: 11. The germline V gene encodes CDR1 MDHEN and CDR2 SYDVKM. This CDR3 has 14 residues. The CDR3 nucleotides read TGTGCCAGCCTGGCAGCCAGCGGGAGTAACGAGCAGTACTTC. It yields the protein CASLAASGSNEQYF.

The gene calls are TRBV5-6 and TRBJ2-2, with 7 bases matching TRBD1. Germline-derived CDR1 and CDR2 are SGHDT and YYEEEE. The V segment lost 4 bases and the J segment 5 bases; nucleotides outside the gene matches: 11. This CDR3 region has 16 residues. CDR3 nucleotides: TGTGCCAGCAGCCCGAAAAGGCTACAGGGGACCGGGGAGCTGTTTTTT. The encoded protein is CASSPKRLQGTGELFF.

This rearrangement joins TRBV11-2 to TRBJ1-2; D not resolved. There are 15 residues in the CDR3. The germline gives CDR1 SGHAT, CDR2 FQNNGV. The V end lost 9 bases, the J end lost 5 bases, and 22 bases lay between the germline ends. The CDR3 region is CASSLSSGVGYGYTF. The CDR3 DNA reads TGTGCCAGTAGCCTCTCGTCTGGGGTGGGTTATGGCTACACCTTC.

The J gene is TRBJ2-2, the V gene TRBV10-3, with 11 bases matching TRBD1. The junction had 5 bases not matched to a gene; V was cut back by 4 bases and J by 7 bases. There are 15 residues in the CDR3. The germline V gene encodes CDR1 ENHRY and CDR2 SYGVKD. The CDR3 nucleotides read TGTGCCATCAGTGGTTGGACAGGGGGCGACGGGGAGCTGTTTTTT. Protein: CAISGWTGGDGELFF.

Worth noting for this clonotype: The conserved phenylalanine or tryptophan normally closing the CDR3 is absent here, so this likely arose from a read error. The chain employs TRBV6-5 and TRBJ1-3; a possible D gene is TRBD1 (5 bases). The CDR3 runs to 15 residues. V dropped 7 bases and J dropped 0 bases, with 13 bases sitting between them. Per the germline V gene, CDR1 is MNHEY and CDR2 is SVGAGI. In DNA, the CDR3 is TGTGCCAGCAAAGAGGGGTCAAGCTCTGGAAACACCATATATCCT. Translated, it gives CASKEGSSSGNTIYP.

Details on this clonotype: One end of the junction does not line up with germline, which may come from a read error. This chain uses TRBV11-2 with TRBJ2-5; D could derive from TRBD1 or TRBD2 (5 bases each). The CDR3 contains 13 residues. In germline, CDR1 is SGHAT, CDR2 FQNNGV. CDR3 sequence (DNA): TGTGTCAGCGGCATAGAGGGACCCAGAACCCAGTACTTC. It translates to CVSGIEGPRTQYF.

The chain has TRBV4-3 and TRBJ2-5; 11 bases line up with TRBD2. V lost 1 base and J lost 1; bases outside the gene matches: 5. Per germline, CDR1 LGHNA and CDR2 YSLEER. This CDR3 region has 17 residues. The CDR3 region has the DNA TGCGCCAGCAGCCAAGGAGCTAGCGGGAGGATCCAAGAGACCCAGTACTTC. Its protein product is CASSQGASGRIQETQYF.

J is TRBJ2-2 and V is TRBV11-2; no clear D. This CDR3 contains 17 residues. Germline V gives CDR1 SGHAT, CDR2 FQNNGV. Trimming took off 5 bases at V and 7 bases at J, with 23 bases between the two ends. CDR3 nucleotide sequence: TGTGCCAGCAGCCCCCTAGATAGTACAGTTAGAAACGGGGAGCTGTTTTTT. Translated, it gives CASSPLDSTVRNGELFF.

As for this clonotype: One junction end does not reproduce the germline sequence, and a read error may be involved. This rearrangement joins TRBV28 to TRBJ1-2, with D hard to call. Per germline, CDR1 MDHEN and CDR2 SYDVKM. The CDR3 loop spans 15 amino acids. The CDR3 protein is CVSSSTGPRFYDYTF. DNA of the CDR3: TGTGTCAGCAGTTCCACCGGGCCCCGATTCTATGACTACACCTTC.

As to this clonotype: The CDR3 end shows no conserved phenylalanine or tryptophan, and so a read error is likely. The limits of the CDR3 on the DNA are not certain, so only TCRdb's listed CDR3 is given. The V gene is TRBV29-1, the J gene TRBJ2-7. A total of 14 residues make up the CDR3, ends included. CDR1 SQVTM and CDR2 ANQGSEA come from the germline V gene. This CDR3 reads CSVVTGQGFYERYS.

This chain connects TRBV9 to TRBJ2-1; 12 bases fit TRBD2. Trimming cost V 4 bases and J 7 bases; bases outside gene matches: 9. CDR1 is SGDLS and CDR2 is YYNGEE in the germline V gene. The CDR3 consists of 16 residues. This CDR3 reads CASSSRTSGTKNEQFF. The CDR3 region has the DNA TGTGCCAGCAGCTCCCGGACTAGCGGGACTAAAAATGAGCAGTTCTTC.